The T cell receptor beta chain under discussion was sequenced for a study of cytomegalovirus exposure and HLA in healthy donors. Study-level results: Among TCR sequences, most were rare, though some public TCRs appeared in many donors.

V lost 6 bases, J lost 0 bases, and 5 bases stayed unmatched. The germline V gene encodes CDR1 MNHEY and CDR2 SVGAGI. This CDR3 spans 15 amino acids. A remark on this clone: Antigen unknown.

Sequenced by immunoSEQ multiplex PCR; TCRdb stores in-frame clones only, minus some. The data show 150,000 to 250,000 clones, approximately 80% seen once. The chain couples TRBV6-5 to TRBJ1-5, with 7 bases that match TRBD1. This TCR derives from a woman between 25 and 40 years old in good health and CMV-seropositive. The sample consisted of PBMCs. The CDR3 DNA sequence: TGTGCCAGCAGGGGACAGCCGGATAGCAATCAGCCCCAGCATTTT. Its protein is CASRGQPDSNQPQHF.